The present entry profiles one T cell receptor (beta chain) with its context. CDR3 length: 15 amino acids. Germline assignment: CDR1 SGHTA and CDR2 FQGTGA. With V trimmed by 1 base and J by 7 bases, 8 bases remained unmatched. This specimen belongs to a study of cytomegalovirus exposure and HLA in healthy donors. The primer mix had 60 Vbeta and 13 Jbeta primers. TCRdb keeps only in-frame clones here, not all; method: immunoSEQ multiplex PCR. Among about 80,000 clones listed, about 80% were seen once. The specimen sequenced was PBMCs. The sequence came from a woman aged 40-49 years in good health and CMV-seronegative. This chain uses TRBV7-3 with TRBJ1-1; 8 bases line up with TRBD1. The CDR3 nucleotides read TGTGCCAGCAGCTTAAGCCGCCAGGGGGCGGGTGAAGCTTTCTTT. Protein product: CASSLSRQGAGEAFF.